The TCR beta chain described here comes from a study of cytomegalovirus exposure and HLA in healthy donors. Across the whole study: Out of about 190 million T cells, an earlier analysis found fewer than 140 million unique TCR beta sequences in total.

The PCR employed 60 Vbeta primers together with 13 Jbeta primers. Sequencing was performed with immunoSEQ multiplex PCR; in TCRdb, only in-frame clones are kept and a portion is missing. This sample yields some 160,000 clones, of which about 84% are seen a single time; 1% to 1.5% belongs to the top ten. The TCR sequence derives from a man aged 50 to 60 in good health and CMV-seropositive. What was sequenced was PBMCs.

This chain's CDR3 is CASRASGSPQPQHF. The CDR3 DNA sequence: TGTGCCAGCAGGGCATCCGGGTCGCCTCAGCCCCAGCATTTT. V and J are TRBV28 and TRBJ1-5, with no clear D. The ends were cut back, 6 bases at V and 6 bases at J, with 15 bases in the middle. Germline assignment: CDR1 MDHEN and CDR2 SYDVKM. The CDR3 loop spans 14 amino acids.